This TCR beta chain was captured in a study of T cells in Graves' hyperthyroidism and ophthalmopathy. The CDR3 spans 15 residues. V trimming: 5 bases; J trimming: 3 bases; junction bases outside the gene matches: 9. Germline loops: CDR1 DFQATT, CDR2 SNEGSKA (reference sequence). The CDR3 regions of TCR beta were amplified from RNA transcripts. Carried out on the TCR CDR3, a first-round RT-PCR used the HTBI primer set. TCRdb re-analysed the multiplex PCR reads in MiXCR, keeping a single row per CDR3 protein. The sample includes about 570,000 distinct CDR3 sequences, 14% of them seen just once. The sequence came from a woman aged 40 to 55 with Graves' hyperthyroidism. This chain uses TRBV20-1 with TRBJ2-2; TRBD1 matches at 7 bases. Sequenced: blood. The CDR3 sequence: CSACSQGPDTGELFF. The CDR3 nucleotides read TGCAGTGCTTGTTCACAGGGGCCGGACACCGGGGAGCTGTTTTTT.